This T cell receptor beta chain was found in a study of CD8 T cells in Susac syndrome. This clonotype has a single count. The RNA input was about 0.5 to 1 ug, and it was reverse transcribed with random hexamers. TCRdb recomputed calls from the immunoSEQ multiplex PCR reads with MiXCR, one row per CDR3 protein. The sample has more than 150,000 distinct CDR3 sequences; roughly 96% are singletons. The sequence derives from a human donor with Susac syndrome. The sequenced sample was CD4+ T cells from PBMCs.

CDR3 protein: CATSDTFGRAFF. In nucleotides, the CDR3 is TGTGCCACCAGTGACACGTTCGGTAGAGCTTTCTTT. The chain combines TRBV24-1 with TRBJ1-1; no clear D. Germline V gene sequence: CDR1 KGHDR, CDR2 SFDVKD. The CDR3 covers 12 residues. Trimming pared 4 bases from V and 10 bases from J, leaving 12 bases between.